One sample yielded the 30 T cell receptor beta chains listed below, sequenced in a study of CD8 T cell repertoires and HIV-1 epitope variants. Repertoires were generated with immunoSEQ multiplex PCR, while TCRdb's copy carries only in-frame clones and drops some. Altogether about 95,000 clones are present, just under 75% being singletons, with the ten largest covering roughly 24%. The sample taken for sequencing was uncultured baseline CD8+ T cells from peripheral blood mononuclear cells (PBMCs). The origin of the receptors is a male donor with HIV.

The chain uses TRBV7-9 and TRBJ1-2; D remains ambiguous. Germline V gene data show CDR1 as SEHNR and CDR2 as FQNEAQ (reference sequence). The CDR3 consists of 15 residues. Trimming left V 5 bases short and J 3 bases short, with 16 bases between. CDR3 protein: CASSLSVQLDYGYTF. The CDR3 region has the DNA TGTGCCAGCAGCCTAAGTGTACAGCTAGACTATGGCTACACCTTC.

The chain uses TRBV28 and TRBJ1-2, with 12 bases that match TRBD1. CDR1 is MDHEN, CDR2 SYDVKM, per germline. V dropped 7 bases and J dropped 7; count of bases not matched to a gene: 7. The CDR3 has 14 residues. CDR3 sequence: CASTHGTGGAGYTF. CDR3 nucleotides: TGTGCCAGCACCCACGGGACAGGGGGCGCTGGCTACACCTTC.

V is TRBV7-9 and J is TRBJ2-7; the match to TRBD1 covers 11 bases. The germline CDR1 and CDR2 sequences are SEHNR and FQNEAQ (reference sequence). V shed 8 bases, J shed 6 bases, and the junction held 9 bases outside the gene matches. There are 14 residues in the CDR3. DNA of the CDR3: TGTGCCAGCCGAAAGGGACAGGGGGTCGGCGAGCAGTACTTC. Translated, it gives CASRKGQGVGEQYF.

This clone was observed a few times. At the DNA level, this CDR3 is encoded by other sequences in the same sample as well. This CDR3 is CASSEGDTEAFF. Here the CDR3 DNA reads TGCGCCAGCAGTGAGGGTGACACTGAAGCTTTCTTT. The genes are TRBV10-1 and TRBJ1-1; D not resolved. Trimming removed 2 bases from V and 3 bases from J, with 4 bases in between. Per germline, CDR1 WNHNN and CDR2 SYGVQD (reference sequence). The CDR3 consists of 12 residues.

The chain has TRBV5-4 and TRBJ1-4, with a possible D match to TRBD1 (5 bases). This CDR3 region has 15 residues. Trimming took 4 bases from V and 3 from J, leaving 13 bases between them. CDR1 and CDR2 from the germline V gene are SGHNT and YYREEE (reference sequence). CDR3 DNA: TGTGCCAGCAGCCCGGGACCCCCCCCTAATGAAAAACTGTTTTTT. Translated: CASSPGPPPNEKLFF.

The chain combines TRBV5-8 with TRBJ2-7, with unresolved D. Germline V gives CDR1 SGHTS, CDR2 YDEGEE. The CDR3 has 16 amino acids. V lost 3 bases to trimming and J lost 0 bases, with 16 bases between them. Written as DNA, the CDR3 is TGTGCCAGCAGCTACGTCGGTGGCCGGAGCTCCTACGAGCAGTACTTC. It encodes CASSYVGGRSSYEQYF.

CDR3 sequence: CASSYSRRGSGETQYF. CDR3 coding DNA: TGTGCCAGCAGTTACTCTCGGCGGGGGTCAGGAGAGACCCAGTACTTC. The chain recombines TRBV6-6 with TRBJ2-5; TRBD2 agrees at 7 bases. The V gene's germline CDR1 is MNHNY and CDR2 SVGAGI (reference sequence). Trimming at V came to 0 bases and at J to 4 bases, leaving 8 bases not matched to a gene. The CDR3 contains 16 residues.

The J gene is TRBJ2-7, the V gene TRBV14, with D perhaps matching TRBD1 (5 bases). Trimming took 1 base from V and 2 from J, leaving 9 bases between them. CDR3 length: 14 residues. Germline V CDR1 and CDR2: SGHDN, FVKESK. CDR3 loop: CASSQVMGPYEQYF. In DNA form, the CDR3 reads TGTGCCAGCAGCCAAGTTATGGGGCCCTACGAGCAGTACTTC.

The DNA of the CDR3 is TGTGCCAGCAGCGTATGGGGTAGCGGGAGTGGCGATGAGCAGTTCTTC. Protein product: CASSVWGSGSGDEQFF. V and J are TRBV9 and TRBJ2-1; TRBD2 matches at 9 bases. The CDR3 loop spans 16 amino acids. The germline V gene has CDR1 SGDLS and CDR2 YYNGEE. Losses at the gene ends were 1 base for V and 8 bases for J; bases not matched to a gene: 10.

In this sample, this clone turned up a few times. J is TRBJ1-2 and V is TRBV15; unclear D gene. Germline CDR1 LNHNV, CDR2 YYDKDF (reference sequence). V was clipped by 1 base and J by 1 base, with 7 bases between them. The CDR3 is 14 residues long. The chain's CDR3 is CATSRARVNYGYTF. CDR3 DNA sequence: TGTGCCACCAGCAGAGCCCGGGTTAACTATGGCTACACCTTC.

J is TRBJ2-5 and V is TRBV2; 7 bases match TRBD1. V dropped 6 bases and J dropped 5; count of bases not matched to a gene: 6. The CDR3 extends over 13 amino acids. Per the germline V gene, CDR1 is SNHLY and CDR2 is FYNNEI. The CDR3 DNA follows: TGTGCCAGCAGGAAAGACAGGGCGGAGACCCAGTACTTC. Its protein is CASRKDRAETQYF.

The rearrangement links TRBV6-5 to TRBJ2-1; D is unclear. The V and J ends lost 11 bases and 3 bases respectively, with 17 bases between them. This CDR3 spans 14 amino acids. The V gene's germline CDR1 is MNHEY and CDR2 SVGAGI. The CDR3 sequence is CAVRRLSVYNEQFF. CDR3 sequence (DNA): TGTGCCGTCCGAAGACTGAGCGTCTACAATGAGCAGTTCTTC.

The rearrangement uses TRBV7-9 and TRBJ1-1; D may be TRBD1 (5 bases). The CDR3 loop spans 14 amino acids. The V end was cut by 3 bases, the J end by 4 bases, with 12 bases between. From germline, CDR1 is SEHNR and CDR2 FQNEAQ (reference sequence). The CDR3 here is CASSLDRGSTEAFF. Written as DNA, the CDR3 is TGTGCCAGCAGCTTGGATCGGGGGAGCACTGAAGCTTTCTTT.

V usage is TRBV19 and J usage is TRBJ1-1, with D unclear. The CDR3 is 12 amino acids. Germline CDR1 reads LNHDA; CDR2 reads SQIVND (reference sequence). V lost 6 bases to trimming and J lost 4 bases, with 9 bases between them. The CDR3: CASSGRPTEAFF. In DNA, the CDR3 is TGTGCCAGTAGCGGACGTCCCACTGAAGCTTTCTTT.

This rearrangement joins TRBV28 to TRBJ1-2; no reliable D call. Germline CDR1 and CDR2: MDHEN and SYDVKM. The CDR3 has 13 residues. Deletions cut 6 bases from V and 5 bases from J, with 13 bases between. The CDR3 spells CASSLGPGYGYTF. The CDR3 region has the DNA TGTGCCAGCAGCTTAGGACCGGGATATGGCTACACCTTC.

V and J are TRBV18 and TRBJ1-5; 9 bases map to TRBD1. CDR1 is KGHSH and CDR2 is LQKENI in the germline V gene. The ends lost 3 bases at V and 9 bases at J; junction bases unmatched: 9. CDR3 length equals 15 residues. The CDR3 is CASSPRDRVDRPQHF. The DNA of the CDR3 is TGTGCCAGCTCACCGAGGGACAGGGTAGATCGGCCCCAGCATTTT.

V gene TRBV18 combines with J gene TRBJ2-7; 15 bases are a match to TRBD2. Trimming at V came to 1 base and at J to 4 bases, leaving 2 bases not matched to a gene. The germline V gene has CDR1 KGHSH and CDR2 LQKENI. The CDR3 extends over 16 amino acids. The CDR3 nucleotides read TGTGCCAGCTCACCACTCGGGACTAGCGGGAGGTACGAGCAGTACTTC. Amino acid sequence: CASSPLGTSGRYEQYF. Combining the CDR3 with reference TRBV18 and TRBJ2-7 gives the whole variable domain NAGVMQNPRHLVRRRGQEARLRCSPMKGHSHVYWYRQLPEEGLKFMVYLQKENIIDESGMPKERFSAEFPKEGPSILRIQQVVRGDSAAYFCASSPLGTSGRYEQYFGPGTRLTVT.

This clone was counted many times. The V call is TRBV4-2, the J call TRBJ1-2; D is unclear. V lost 0 bases and J lost 2, with 16 bases in between. The CDR3 totals 17 residues. Germline V gene data show CDR1 as LGHNA and CDR2 as YNFKEQ. DNA of the CDR3: TGTGCCAGCAGCCAAGAGGCAGGCATGACCCCAAACTATGGCTACACCTTC. It encodes CASSQEAGMTPNYGYTF.

The CDR3 protein is CASSFAGNTEAFF. CDR3 coding DNA: TGTGCCAGCAGCTTCGCCGGGAACACTGAAGCTTTCTTT. V and J are TRBV11-3 and TRBJ1-1; no firm D call. Trimming pared 3 bases from V and 1 base from J, leaving 6 bases between. Germline V gene lookup returns CDR1 SGHNT and CDR2 YENEEA. The CDR3 consists of 13 residues.

The V call is TRBV6-1, the J call TRBJ2-7; unclear D gene. The CDR3 is 12 residues long. Trimming removed 6 bases at V and 2 bases at J, with 8 bases between. Germline lookup yields CDR1 MNHNS and CDR2 SASEGT. The CDR3 DNA is TGTGCCAGCAGCCCCACCGCCTACGAGCAGTACTTC. Translated, it gives CASSPTAYEQYF.

The rearrangement links TRBV28 to TRBJ2-5; 11 positions agree with TRBD2. Unmatched junction bases numbered 9, after V lost 4 bases and J lost 5 bases. The CDR3 sequence is 16 residues long. Germline-derived CDR1 and CDR2 are MDHEN and SYDVKM. This chain's CDR3 is CASSSPLIAGGETQYF. CDR3 DNA: TGTGCCAGCAGTTCGCCCCTTATAGCGGGAGGGGAGACCCAGTACTTC.

This rearrangement joins TRBV5-6 to TRBJ2-7; D is undetermined. V lost 0 bases and J 3 bases, leaving 10 bases between the germline ends. The CDR3 runs to 14 residues. Germline loops: CDR1 SGHDT, CDR2 YYEEEE. Written as DNA, the CDR3 is TGTGCCAGCAGCTTGGGGGGTAGCTTCTACGAGCAGTACTTC. Amino acids: CASSLGGSFYEQYF.

The chain joins TRBV28 to TRBJ1-1; the D is unclear. Germline CDR1 is MDHEN and CDR2 is SYDVKM. CDR3 size: 12 residues. V lost 8 bases to trimming and J lost 0 bases, with 7 bases between them. CDR3 DNA: TGTGCCAGCGGTACGTTGAACACTGAAGCTTTCTTT. Translation gives CASGTLNTEAFF.

The chain has TRBV27 and TRBJ1-2, with 7 bases aligning to TRBD1. CDR3 size: 11 residues. The germline CDR1 and CDR2 sequences are MNHEY and SMNVEV (reference sequence). V was pared by 6 bases and J by 13 bases, with 8 bases of the junction left unmatched. DNA for the CDR3: TGTGCCAGCAGCGACGGGACAGATCCCACCTTC. It specifies CASSDGTDPTF.

The V call is TRBV9, the J call TRBJ2-1; the match to TRBD2 covers 13 bases. CDR1 SGDLS and CDR2 YYNGEE come from the germline V gene. The CDR3 consists of 22 residues. The J segment lost 1 base and the V segment lost 3 bases, leaving 19 bases of the junction unmatched. The chain's CDR3 is CASSGSPFPTSGGPWSYNEQFF. CDR3 DNA: TGTGCCAGCAGCGGTAGTCCCTTCCCGACTAGCGGGGGGCCTTGGTCCTACAATGAGCAGTTCTTC.

The V gene is TRBV6-1, the J gene TRBJ2-1; 8 nucleotides align to TRBD2. Germline V gene sequence: CDR1 MNHNS, CDR2 SASEGT. CDR3 length equals 8 residues. V shed 10 bases, J shed 15 bases, and the junction held 2 bases outside the gene matches. The DNA of the CDR3 is TGTGCCAATGCGGGAGGGTTCTTC. Its translation: CANAGGFF.

This clone turned up a few times. This chain uses TRBV7-9 with TRBJ2-7; D is perhaps TRBD2 (5 bases). The CDR3 runs 15 residues. CDR1 and CDR2 from the germline V gene are SEHNR and FQNEAQ (reference sequence). Trimming left V 7 bases short and J 5 bases short, with 21 bases between. CDR3 nucleotide sequence: TGTGCCAGCATCGCCCCTTTGACTATTGGGCACGAGCAGTACTTC. Its translation is CASIAPLTIGHEQYF.

This sequence joins TRBV6-6 and TRBJ2-5, with D possibly TRBD2 on 6 matching bases. The CDR3 totals 15 residues. The germline V gene has CDR1 MNHNY and CDR2 SVGAGI (reference sequence). Trimming removed 0 bases at V and 4 bases at J, with 12 bases between. Here the CDR3 DNA reads TGTGCCAGCAGTTACTCGGGGGAGGTGGGAGAGACCCAGTACTTC. It encodes CASSYSGEVGETQYF.

This clone has only one observation. CDR3 DNA: TGTGCCTGGAGTGCGGGGCCGCTCGGGGCCAACGTCCTGACTTTC. It specifies CAWSAGPLGANVLTF. The V gene is TRBV30, the J gene TRBJ2-6; D assignment may be TRBD1 or TRBD2 (5 bases each). The CDR3 has 15 residues. Germline CDR1 GTSNPN, CDR2 SVGIG (reference sequence). Deletions cut 1 base from V and 4 bases from J, with 11 bases between.

This clone occurred a few times. This chain uses TRBV7-2 with TRBJ2-3, with 10 bases identical to TRBD2. This CDR3 has 14 amino acids. The germline gives CDR1 SGHTA, CDR2 FQGNSA. Losses at the gene ends were 3 bases for V and 10 bases for J; bases not matched to a gene: 7. CDR3 residues: CASSLSGGAGPQYF. CDR3 bases: TGTGCCAGCAGCTTGAGCGGGGGGGCCGGGCCGCAGTATTTT.